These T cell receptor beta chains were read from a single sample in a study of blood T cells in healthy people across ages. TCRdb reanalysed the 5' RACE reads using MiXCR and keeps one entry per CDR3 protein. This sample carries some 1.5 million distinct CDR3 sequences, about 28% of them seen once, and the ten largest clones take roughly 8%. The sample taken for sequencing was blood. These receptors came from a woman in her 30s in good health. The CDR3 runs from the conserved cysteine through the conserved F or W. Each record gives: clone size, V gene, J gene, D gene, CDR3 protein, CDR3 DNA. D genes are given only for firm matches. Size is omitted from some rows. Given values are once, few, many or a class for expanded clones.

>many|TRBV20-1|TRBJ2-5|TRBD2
CSALGAGDETQYF
TGCAGTGCCCTTGGGGCGGGAGATGAGACCCAGTACTTC
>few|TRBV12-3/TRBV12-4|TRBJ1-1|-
CASRSRQNTEAFF
TGTGCCAGCAGGTCCCGACAGAACACTGAAGCTTTCTTT
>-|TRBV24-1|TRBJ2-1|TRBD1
CATSDPGTGTNNEQFF
TGTGCCACCAGTGACCCCGGGACAGGGACCAACAATGAGCAGTTCTTC
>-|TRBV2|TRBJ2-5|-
CASSEDGQPHNEQYF
TGTGCCAGCAGTGAAGACGGGCAGCCGCACAATGAGCAGTACTTC
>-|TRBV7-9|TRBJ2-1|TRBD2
CASSLEASGGHEQFF
TGTGCCAGCAGCTTAGAAGCTAGCGGGGGCCATGAGCAGTTCTTC
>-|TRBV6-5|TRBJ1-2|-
CASSYSRGMDYGYTF
TGTGCCAGCAGTTACTCGCGGGGGATGGACTATGGCTACACCTTC
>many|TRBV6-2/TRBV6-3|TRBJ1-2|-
CASSYQNYGYTF
TGTGCCAGCAGTTACCAAAACTATGGCTACACCTTC
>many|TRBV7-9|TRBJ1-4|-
CASSLAQGEKLFF
TGTGCCAGCAGCTTAGCGCAAGGTGAAAAACTGTTTTTT
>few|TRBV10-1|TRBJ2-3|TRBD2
CASSESGGREGSTDTQYF
TGCGCCAGCAGTGAGTCAGGCGGGAGGGAAGGAAGCACAGATACGCAGTATTTT
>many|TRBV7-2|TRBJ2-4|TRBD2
CASRGTSGRGNIQYF
TGTGCCAGCAGGGGGACTAGCGGGAGGGGGAACATTCAGTACTTC
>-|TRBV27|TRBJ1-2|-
CAGSNSQGWYGYTF
TGTGCCGGCAGTAACTCCCAGGGGTGGTATGGCTACACCTTC
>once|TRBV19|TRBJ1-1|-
CASSRQGLSEAFF
TGTGCCAGTAGTAGGCAGGGACTTTCTGAAGCTTTCTTT
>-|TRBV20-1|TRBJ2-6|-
CSAERRDGANVLTF
TGCAGTGCAGAACGGAGGGATGGGGCCAACGTCCTGACTTTC
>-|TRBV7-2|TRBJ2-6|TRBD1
CTSSLSTGGFWGANALTF
TGTACCAGCAGCTTATCGACAGGGGGCTTTTGGGGCGCCAACGCCCTGACTTTC
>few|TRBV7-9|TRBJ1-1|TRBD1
CASSTPGTGGLDEAFF
TGTGCCAGCAGCACACCCGGGACAGGGGGCTTGGATGAAGCTTTCTTT
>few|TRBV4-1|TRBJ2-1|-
CASSQEEGSSSYNEQFF
TGCGCCAGCAGCCAAGAGGAGGGCTCGAGCTCCTACAATGAGCAGTTCTTC
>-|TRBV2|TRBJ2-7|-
CASSEQVFSYEQYF
TGTGCCAGCAGTGAACAGGTCTTCTCCTACGAGCAGTACTTC
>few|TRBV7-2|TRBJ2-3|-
CASSLVWGVSTDTQYF
TGTGCCAGCAGCTTAGTATGGGGGGTGAGCACAGATACGCAGTATTTT
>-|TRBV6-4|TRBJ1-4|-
CASSAQGGEKLFF
TGTGCCAGCAGTGCACAGGGTGGTGAAAAACTGTTTTTT
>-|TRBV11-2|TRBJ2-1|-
CASSPTRVRNEQFF
TGTGCCAGCAGCCCAACCAGGGTTCGCAATGAGCAGTTCTTC
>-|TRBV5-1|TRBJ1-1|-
CASSSVRDGGRAFF
TGCGCCAGCAGCTCCGTCCGGGACGGGGGACGGGCTTTCTTT
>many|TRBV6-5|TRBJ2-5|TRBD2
CASSRTSGATIETQYF
TGTGCCAGCAGTCGGACTAGCGGAGCCACTATAGAGACCCAGTACTTC
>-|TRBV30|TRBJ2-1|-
CAWITGSSSYNEQFF
TGTGCCTGGATCACCGGGAGTAGCTCCTACAATGAGCAGTTCTTC
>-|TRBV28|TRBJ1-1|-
CASRTPDRENTEAFF
TGTGCCAGCAGAACCCCGGACAGAGAGAACACTGAAGCTTTCTTT
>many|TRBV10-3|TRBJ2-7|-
CAISEYERSYEQYF
TGTGCCATCAGTGAGTACGAGAGGAGCTACGAGCAGTACTTC
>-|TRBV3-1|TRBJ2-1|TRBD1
CASSQMTGGDARDEQFF
TGTGCCAGCAGCCAGATGACAGGGGGCGACGCCCGGGATGAGCAGTTCTTC
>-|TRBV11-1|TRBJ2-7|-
CASYTGTPGDDEQYF
TGTGCCAGCTATACCGGGACGCCGGGTGATGACGAGCAGTACTTC
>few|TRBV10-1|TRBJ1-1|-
CASSLSGTAEAFF
TGCGCCAGCAGTCTCTCCGGGACCGCTGAAGCTTTCTTT
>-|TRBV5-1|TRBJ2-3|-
CASSWEQVADTQYF
TGCGCCAGCAGCTGGGAACAGGTCGCAGATACGCAGTATTTT
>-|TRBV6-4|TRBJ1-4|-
CASSDPHLLFF
TGTGCCAGCAGTGACCCCCATTTACTGTTTTTT
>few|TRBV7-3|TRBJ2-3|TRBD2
CASSLTMGYGGGGLADTQYF
TGTGCCAGCAGCTTAACCATGGGATACGGCGGGGGGGGCCTGGCAGATACGCAGTATTTT
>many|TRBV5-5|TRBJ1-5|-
CASSLEGTHNQPQHF
TGTGCCAGCAGCTTGGAAGGGACACACAATCAGCCCCAGCATTTT
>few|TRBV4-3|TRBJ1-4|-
CASSQDTGATNEKLFF
TGCGCCAGCAGCCAAGATACGGGGGCAACTAATGAAAAACTGTTTTTT
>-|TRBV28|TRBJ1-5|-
CASSLRQGRSYQPQHF
TGTGCCAGCAGTTTACGGCAGGGAAGATCCTATCAGCCCCAGCATTTT